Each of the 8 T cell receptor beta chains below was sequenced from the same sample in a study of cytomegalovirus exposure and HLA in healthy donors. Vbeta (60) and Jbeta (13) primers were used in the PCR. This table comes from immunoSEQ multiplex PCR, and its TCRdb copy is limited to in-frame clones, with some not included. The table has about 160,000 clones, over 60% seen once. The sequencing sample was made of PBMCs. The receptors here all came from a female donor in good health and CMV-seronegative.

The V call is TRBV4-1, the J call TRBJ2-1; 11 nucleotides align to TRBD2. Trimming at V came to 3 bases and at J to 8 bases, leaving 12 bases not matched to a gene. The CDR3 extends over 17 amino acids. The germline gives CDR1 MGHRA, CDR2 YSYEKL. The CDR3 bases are TGCGCCAGCAGCCATACTAGCGGGGGCCGGGGCGTCTATGAGCAGTTCTTC. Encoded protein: CASSHTSGGRGVYEQFF.

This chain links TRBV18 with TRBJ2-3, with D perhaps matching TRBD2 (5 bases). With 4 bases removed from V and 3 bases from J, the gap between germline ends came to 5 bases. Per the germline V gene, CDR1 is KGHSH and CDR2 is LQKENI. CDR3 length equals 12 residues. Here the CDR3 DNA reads TGTGCCAGCTCACGGAGGACAGATACGCAGTATTTT. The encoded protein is CASSRRTDTQYF.

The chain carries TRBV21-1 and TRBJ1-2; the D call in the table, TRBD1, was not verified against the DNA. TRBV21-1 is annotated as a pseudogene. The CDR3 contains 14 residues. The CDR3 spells CASSRDRVNYGYTF. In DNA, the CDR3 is TGTGCCAGCAGCCGGGACAGGGTAAACTATGGCTACACCTTC.

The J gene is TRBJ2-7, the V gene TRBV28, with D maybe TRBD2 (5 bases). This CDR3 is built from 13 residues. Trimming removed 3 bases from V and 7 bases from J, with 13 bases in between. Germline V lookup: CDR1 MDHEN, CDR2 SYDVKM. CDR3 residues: CASSFPAGGEQYF. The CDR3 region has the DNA TGTGCCAGCAGTTTCCCGGCAGGAGGAGAGCAGTACTTC.

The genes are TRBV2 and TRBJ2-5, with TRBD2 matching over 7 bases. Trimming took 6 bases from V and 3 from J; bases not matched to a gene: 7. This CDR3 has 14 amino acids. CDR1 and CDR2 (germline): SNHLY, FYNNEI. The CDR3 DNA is TGTGCCAGCAGGCCCGGGAGCGGGGAAGAGACCCAGTACTTC. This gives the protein CASRPGSGEETQYF.

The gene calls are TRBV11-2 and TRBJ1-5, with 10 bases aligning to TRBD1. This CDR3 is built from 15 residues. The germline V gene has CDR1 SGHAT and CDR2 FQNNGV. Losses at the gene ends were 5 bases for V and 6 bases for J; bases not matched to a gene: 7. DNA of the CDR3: TGTGCCAGCAGCCTCGGGACAGGGGTGACTCAGCCCCAGCATTTT. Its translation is CASSLGTGVTQPQHF. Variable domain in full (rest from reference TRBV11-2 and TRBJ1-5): EAGVAQSPRYKIIEKRQSVAFWCNPISGHATLYWYQQILGQGPKLLIQFQNNGVVDDSQLPKDRFSAERLKGVDSTLKIQPAKLEDSAVYLCASSLGTGVTQPQHFGDGTRLSIL.

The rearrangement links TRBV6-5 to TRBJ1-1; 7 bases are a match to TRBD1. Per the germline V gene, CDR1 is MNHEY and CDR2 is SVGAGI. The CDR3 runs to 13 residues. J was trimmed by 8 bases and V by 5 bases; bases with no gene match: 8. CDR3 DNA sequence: TGTGCCAGCAGTACCCCCGGGACAGAAGAAGCTTTCTTT. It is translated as CASSTPGTEEAFF.

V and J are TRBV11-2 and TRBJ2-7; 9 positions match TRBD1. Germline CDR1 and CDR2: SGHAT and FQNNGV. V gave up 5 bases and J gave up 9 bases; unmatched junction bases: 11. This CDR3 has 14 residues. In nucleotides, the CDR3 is TGTGCCAGCAGCCCGGGGGGACAGGGAGGGGGGCAGTACTTC. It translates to CASSPGGQGGGQYF.